The 11 T cell receptor beta chains in this list originate from one sample, sequenced in a study of blood T cells in healthy people across ages. Combining a sample-barcoded 5' primer with a J-beta primer mix, a second PCR ran for 7 to 11 cycles. TCRdb reprocessed the 5' RACE reads with MiXCR, giving one entry per CDR3 protein. Altogether approximately 1,000,000 distinct CDR3 sequences are present, more than 30% being singletons, with the ten largest covering around 13%. Sequencing was carried out using blood. Receptor source: a man aged 18 to 30 in good health.

V and J are TRBV7-8 and TRBJ1-1, with TRBD1 matching 7 bases. The junction had 3 bases not matched to a gene; V was cut back by 5 bases and J by 3 bases. The germline V gene has CDR1 SGHVS and CDR2 FQNEAQ. This CDR3 region has 13 residues. The CDR3 loop reads CASSIDRDTEAFF. CDR3 DNA: TGTGCCAGCAGCATTGACAGGGACACTGAAGCTTTCTTT.

Only a few counts were recorded for this clonotype. This chain connects TRBV6-5 to TRBJ1-2; D is uncertain. V was clipped by 0 bases and J by 5 bases, with 7 bases between them. This CDR3 spans 13 amino acids. Germline CDR1 MNHEY, CDR2 SVGAGI. As DNA, the CDR3 is TGTGCCAGCAGTTACTCCGAAGTATATGGCTACACCTTC. Its protein product is CASSYSEVYGYTF.

This chain connects TRBV27 to TRBJ2-7, with D uncertain. The CDR3 is 14 amino acids. V was cut by 5 bases and J by 2 bases, with 13 bases left in between. Germline CDR1 reads MNHEY; CDR2 reads SMNVEV (reference sequence). The DNA for the CDR3 is TGTGCCAGCAGTCCCCGGGCCGGCACCTACGAGCAGTACTTC. Translation: CASSPRAGTYEQYF.

This clonotype came up many times. The chain carries TRBV29-1 and TRBJ2-7; 8 bases line up with TRBD1. Germline V gene sequence: CDR1 SQVTM, CDR2 ANQGSEA. V gave up 0 bases and J gave up 4 bases; unmatched junction bases: 2. The CDR3 loop spans 13 amino acids. Here the CDR3 DNA reads TGCAGCGTTGAAGAAACAGGGGGGTACGAGCAGTACTTC. Its translation: CSVEETGGYEQYF.

The chain links TRBV29-1 to TRBJ2-1, with 11 bases lining up with TRBD2. Judging by the DNA end, TRBJ2-7 fits better; the J call may be wrong. This CDR3 has 14 residues. From germline, CDR1 is SQVTM and CDR2 ANQGSEA. The CDR3 loop reads CSATTSGVYNEQYF. Written as DNA, the CDR3 is TGCAGCGCCACGACTAGCGGGGTCTACAATGAGCAGTACTTC.

This clonotype appeared many times. The CDR3 DNA reads as TGCGCCAGCAGTCAGGGAATGAATACAGATACGCAGTATTTT. Amino acids: CASSQGMNTDTQYF. The V and J genes are TRBV5-1 and TRBJ2-3, with D possibly being TRBD1 (5 bases). With 5 bases removed from V and 3 bases from J, the gap between germline ends came to 13 bases. CDR1 and CDR2 (germline): SGHRS, YFSETQ. The CDR3 is 14 residues long.

This clonotype appeared many times. The V call is TRBV13, the J call TRBJ2-3; no definite D call. Per the germline V gene, CDR1 is PRHDT and CDR2 is FYEKMQ (reference sequence). The CDR3 consists of 12 residues. The V end lost 5 bases, the J end lost 3 bases, and 6 bases lay between the germline ends. The CDR3 DNA follows: TGTGCCAGCAGCGGGGAAACAGATACGCAGTATTTT. Amino acid sequence: CASSGETDTQYF.

The rearrangement links TRBV27 to TRBJ1-2; a possible D gene is TRBD1 (6 bases). V lost 5 bases to trimming and J lost 6 bases, with 13 bases between them. CDR1 and CDR2 from the germline V gene are MNHEY and SMNVEV (reference sequence). There are 13 residues in the CDR3. Written as DNA, the CDR3 is TGTGCCAGCAGTATAGGGGGGTCTAATGGCTACACCTTC. It is translated as CASSIGGSNGYTF.

The table lists this clonotype with a few counts. This chain uses TRBV7-2 with TRBJ2-6, with D uncertain. This CDR3 spans 13 amino acids. Trimming cost V 3 bases and J 4 bases, with 4 bases left between them. Germline CDR1 reads SGHTA; CDR2 reads FQGNSA. The CDR3 is CASSFKGANVLTF. The CDR3 DNA reads as TGTGCCAGCAGCTTTAAGGGGGCCAACGTCCTGACTTTC.

The gene calls are TRBV5-1 and TRBJ1-2; 12 bases are shared with TRBD1. Trimming took 7 bases from V and 4 from J; bases not matched to a gene: 8. The V gene's germline CDR1 is SGHRS and CDR2 YFSETQ. The length of the CDR3 is 15 residues. In DNA form, the CDR3 reads TGCGCCAGCTGGCCGGGACAGGGGGCCGGCTATGGCTACACCTTC. It codes for CASWPGQGAGYGYTF. Complete variable domain (other parts from reference TRBV5-1 and TRBJ1-2): KAGVTQTPRYLIKTRGQQVTLSCSPISGHRSVSWYQQTPGQGLQFLFEYFSETQRNKGNFPGRFSGRQFSNSRSEMNVSTLELGDSALYLCASWPGQGAGYGYTFGSGTRLTVV.

This clonotype was counted once. The chain recombines TRBV25-1 with TRBJ1-2; tentative D call: TRBD1 (5 bases). The CDR3 covers 13 residues. With 1 base removed from V and 8 bases from J, the gap between germline ends came to 11 bases. In germline, CDR1 is MGHDK, CDR2 SYGVNS. CDR3 sequence (DNA): TGTGCCAGCAGTGAATTAGGGGCCCTAGGCTACACCTTC. Protein sequence: CASSELGALGYTF.